A selection of T cell receptor beta chains follows, all from one sample in a study of blood T cell repertoires in COVID-19. Here immunoSEQ multiplex PCR was the method, and the copy in TCRdb shows in-frame clones only, minus some. The sample holds around 180,000 clones, more than 75% seen once. Input material: PBMCs or T cells enriched from blood (not recorded which). These receptors came from a woman in her 50s with acute COVID-19. Each CDR3 is given with its conserved first and last residue. The order of the fields is D gene, V gene, J gene, clone size, CDR3 DNA, CDR3 protein. The D gene is left open where the match is weak. Clone size is shown for a subset of rows, as once, few, many or a class of expanded clone.

>TRBD1|TRBV13|TRBJ2-1|few
TGTGCCAGCAGCTTAACGACAGGGCAAAATGAGCAGTTCTTC
CASSLTTGQNEQFF
>-|TRBV6-1|TRBJ1-2|-
TGTGCCAGCAGTGAAGGTCCGGAGGGCTATGGCTACACCTTC
CASSEGPEGYGYTF
>-|TRBV4-1|TRBJ1-6|-
TGCGCCAGCGCGGGAAGGACGAGCAATTCACCCCTCCACTTT
CASAGRTSNSPLHF
>-|TRBV9|TRBJ2-3|-
TGTGCCAGCAGCGTAGCCGCCAAGCTTCCAGATACGCAGTATTTT
CASSVAAKLPDTQYF
>-|TRBV28|TRBJ1-2|-
TGTGCCAGCCATGGGACACACTATGGCTACACCTTC
CASHGTHYGYTF
>TRBD2|TRBV5-1|TRBJ2-1|-
TGCGCCAGCAGAATATTCCCCTCGGGGGGGGAGGGGCAGTTCTTC
CASRIFPSGGEGQFF
>TRBD1|TRBV27|TRBJ1-1|-
TGTGCCAGCAGTTTGTTTTCCTCCGGGACAGGGACTGAAGCTTTCTTT
CASSLFSSGTGTEAFF
>-|TRBV6-5|TRBJ1-1|few
TGTGCCAGCAGTCGGGGGGGGACGGTTGCCGAAGCTTTCTTT
CASSRGGTVAEAFF
>TRBD2|TRBV5-1|TRBJ2-3|-
TGCGCCAGCAGCTTGGGAGGACTAGCGGGGGGGCCTCGCACAGATACGCAGTATTTT
CASSLGGLAGGPRTDTQYF
>TRBD1|TRBV29-1|TRBJ1-5|few
TGCAGTGTCAGGGGGCCAGGTAGCAATCAGCCCCAGCATTTT
CSVRGPGSNQPQHF
>TRBD2|TRBV24-1|TRBJ2-3|once
TGTGCCACCAGGGGCAGCGGGGGGGCGAGAGATACGCAGTATTTT
CATRGSGGARDTQYF
>TRBD1|TRBV30|TRBJ1-6|-
TGTGCCTGGAGTGGCCAGGACAGGAGTCATTCACCCCTCCACTTT
CAWSGQDRSHSPLHF
>TRBD1|TRBV30|TRBJ1-6|-
TGTGCCTGGAGCCCGAAGACAGGGGGCAATTCACCCCTCCACTTT
CAWSPKTGGNSPLHF